The source of this TCR beta chain is a study of siplizumab effects on memory and regulatory T cells. Whole-study findings and limits: Siplizumab significantly lowered the alloreactive sequences that could be traced to unstimulated CD4+ memory cells. Roughly 80-95% of proliferating CD4+ or CD8+ clones defied assignment to a naive or memory phenotype. Memory cells seemed less diverse than naive T cells, which seemed major alloresponse contributors.

Profiling relied on immunoSEQ multiplex PCR, and the TCRdb table lists in-frame clones only, not all of them. The sample includes 75,000 to 100,000 clones, around 94% of them seen just once. In regard to this clone: The antigen remains unidentified.

This CDR3 spans 15 amino acids. Germline CDR1 SGHAT, CDR2 FQNNGV. V dropped 1 base and J dropped 0 bases, with 7 bases sitting between them. The sample comprised non-Treg CD4+ T cells sorted from blood. This TCR derives from a human donor in good health. The chain recombines TRBV11-2 with TRBJ2-1; D unclear. The CDR3 sequence: CASSLVASSYNEQFF. The CDR3 nucleotides are TGTGCCAGCAGCTTAGTGGCGAGCTCCTACAATGAGCAGTTCTTC.